This entry concerns a single TCR beta chain. Using immunoSEQ multiplex PCR, the repertoire was profiled, and TCRdb retains in-frame clones only, with some absent. Among more than 2,000,000 clones, roughly 92% were seen once, and the ten largest hold over 0.12%. The data were obtained in a study of shared clonotypes between healthy human individuals. From germline, CDR1 is SGHTA and CDR2 FQGNSA. The CDR3 extends over 15 amino acids. Trimming took 5 bases from V and 0 from J, leaving 13 bases between them. The gene calls are TRBV7-2 and TRBJ1-2; possible D gene TRBD1, 5 bases. This clonotype was sampled from a man aged 18 to 30 in good health. Sequenced sample: naive CD4+ T cells sorted from blood. Subset of the sample: CD45RA+ positively selected. CDR3 in DNA: TGTGCCAGCAGCCCCCACAGGAACACTAACTATGGCTACACCTTC. Protein: CASSPHRNTNYGYTF.